Listed here are 12 T cell receptor beta chains from one sample, sequenced in a study of blood T cell repertoires in COVID-19. TCRdb's table, derived via immunoSEQ multiplex PCR, lists solely in-frame clones and lacks some. The sample shows around 150,000 clones, approximately 83% of them seen only once. The source material was PBMCs or T cells enriched from blood (not recorded which). The receptor source for this set is a woman aged 55-69 years who had recovered from COVID-19.

The rearrangement links TRBV12-3 or TRBV12-4 to TRBJ1-1, with D hard to call. V lost 3 bases and J 1 base, leaving 6 bases between the germline ends. This CDR3 has 13 residues. CDR3 loop: CASSFSRNTEAFF. Written as DNA, the CDR3 is TGTGCCAGCAGTTTTTCCAGGAACACTGAAGCTTTCTTT.

The CDR3 is CASSLGVQRWYF. The CDR3 coding sequence is TGTGCCAGCAGCTTAGGTGTCCAGCGGTGGTACTTC. The gene calls are TRBV7-9 and TRBJ2-4; maybe TRBD2 (5 bases). The CDR3 has 12 amino acids. Per the germline V gene, CDR1 is SEHNR and CDR2 is FQNEAQ (reference sequence). Trimming stripped 1 base from V and 15 bases from J, with 13 bases between.

In its sample, this clone was seen once. Other DNA sequences in this specimen translate into the identical CDR3. The chain links TRBV6-5 to TRBJ1-1; possibly TRBD1 for D (5 bases). The germline gives CDR1 MNHEY, CDR2 SVGAGI. There are 13 residues in the CDR3. Trimming took off 4 bases at V and 3 bases at J, with 9 bases between the two ends. CDR3 nucleotide sequence: TGTGCCAGCAGTTGGGGGAGGGACACTGAAGCTTTCTTT. Protein sequence: CASSWGRDTEAFF.

This chain uses TRBV27 with TRBJ2-7; TRBD1 matches at 7 bases. This CDR3 has 15 amino acids. The J segment lost 0 bases and the V segment lost 2 bases, leaving 4 bases of the junction unmatched. Germline V gives CDR1 MNHEY, CDR2 SMNVEV (reference sequence). The CDR3 region is CASSLRQGVSYEQYF. The CDR3 nucleotides read TGTGCCAGCAGTTTACGACAGGGCGTCTCCTACGAGCAGTACTTC.

This clone has more than one count but fewer than ten. V is TRBV5-1 and J is TRBJ1-2; tentatively, D is TRBD1 (6 bases). CDR1 and CDR2 (germline): SGHRS, YFSETQ. The CDR3 has 13 residues. Trimming left V 6 bases short and J 7 bases short, with 16 bases between. The CDR3 coding sequence is TGCGCCAGCACTTCGGGGGGGGCGCGTGGCTACACCTTC. It translates to CASTSGGARGYTF.

A note on this clone: A junction boundary mismatches the germline segment, possibly from a read error. The CDR3 bases are TGTGCTAGCAGCTTAGACCGGCAAGAGACCCAGTACTTC. Encoded protein: CASSLDRQETQYF. This sequence joins TRBV7-7 and TRBJ2-5; no definite D call. This CDR3 has 13 amino acids. The germline V gene encodes CDR1 SSHAT and CDR2 FNYEAQ (reference sequence).

This clone is a singleton in its sample. The rearrangement links TRBV5-1 to TRBJ1-1; TRBD1 is a possible D gene (5 bases). The CDR3 length is 16 residues. V shed 0 bases and J shed 4 bases, with 16 bases lying between them. In germline, CDR1 is SGHRS, CDR2 YFSETQ. CDR3 bases: TGCGCCAGCAGCTTGGTCGGGGCCGGAGGGACCACTGAAGCTTTCTTT. It codes for CASSLVGAGGTTEAFF.

The genes are TRBV28 and TRBJ1-6, with a weak D call TRBD1 (6 bases). CDR3 length: 17 amino acids. V was clipped by 5 bases and J by 8 bases, with 22 bases between them. CDR1 MDHEN and CDR2 SYDVKM come from the germline V gene. The CDR3 DNA reads as TGTGCCAGCAGTCGCACAGGGTACACTATAAGGGATTCACCCCTCCACTTT. Translating it yields CASSRTGYTIRDSPLHF.

The chain uses TRBV30 and TRBJ2-7; 7 bases map to TRBD1. The CDR3 is 17 residues long. Germline-derived CDR1 and CDR2 are GTSNPN and SVGIG (reference sequence). With V trimmed by 1 base and J by 5 bases, 17 bases remained unmatched. The CDR3, as DNA: TGTGCCTGGAGTGGAGAGGGGACAGCCGACAGCTTGGACGAGCAGTACTTC. It codes for CAWSGEGTADSLDEQYF.

The V and J genes are TRBV12-3 or TRBV12-4 and TRBJ1-5, with D possibly being TRBD1 (6 bases). The CDR3 loop spans 13 amino acids. Deletions cut 7 bases from V and 7 bases from J, with 14 bases between. CDR3 sequence (DNA): TGTGCCAGCACCACAGGGCAGGGCCAGCCCCAGCATTTT. Its protein is CASTTGQGQPQHF.

V gene TRBV6-5 combines with J gene TRBJ2-2; perhaps TRBD1 as D (5 bases). Germline-derived CDR1 and CDR2 are MNHEY and SVGAGI. This CDR3 has 15 amino acids. The V end lost 4 bases, the J end lost 6 bases, and 15 bases lay between the germline ends. This CDR3 reads CASSSSTARAGELFF. Written as DNA, the CDR3 is TGTGCCAGCAGTTCATCGACAGCTCGGGCCGGGGAGCTGTTTTTT.

The rearrangement uses TRBV6-5 and TRBJ1-2, with 7 bases aligning to TRBD1. The CDR3 contains 15 residues. V lost 0 bases and J lost 8; bases outside the gene matches: 9. Germline lookup yields CDR1 MNHEY and CDR2 SVGAGI. The CDR3 spells CASSYSTTGELGYTF. CDR3 bases: TGTGCCAGCAGTTACTCGACTACAGGGGAATTAGGCTACACCTTC.